This T cell receptor (beta chain) was observed in a study of T-cell memory formation after mild COVID-19. The V gene lost 2 bases and the J gene lost 2 bases, with 1 base spanning the gap. The CDR3 sequence is 12 residues long. CDR1 is SNHLY, CDR2 FYNNEI, per germline. TCRdb re-called the 5' RACE reads with MiXCR, one entry per CDR3 protein. The top ten clones hold 22% of a sample with 200,000 to 300,000 distinct CDR3 sequences, around 15% of them seen once. With respect to this clonotype: This could be a read error, since a much larger clone is one nucleotide away.

The specimen was PBMCs or a T cell subset sorted from them (not recorded which). The V call is TRBV2, the J call TRBJ2-1; D remains ambiguous. The clonotype originates from a man between 18 and 29 years old who had mild COVID-19 (a few samples of this study predate the infection). Cell type and time point are not known. CDR3 region: CASSEPYNEQFF. As DNA, the CDR3 is TGTGCCAGCAGTGAACCCTACAATGAGCAGTTCTTC.